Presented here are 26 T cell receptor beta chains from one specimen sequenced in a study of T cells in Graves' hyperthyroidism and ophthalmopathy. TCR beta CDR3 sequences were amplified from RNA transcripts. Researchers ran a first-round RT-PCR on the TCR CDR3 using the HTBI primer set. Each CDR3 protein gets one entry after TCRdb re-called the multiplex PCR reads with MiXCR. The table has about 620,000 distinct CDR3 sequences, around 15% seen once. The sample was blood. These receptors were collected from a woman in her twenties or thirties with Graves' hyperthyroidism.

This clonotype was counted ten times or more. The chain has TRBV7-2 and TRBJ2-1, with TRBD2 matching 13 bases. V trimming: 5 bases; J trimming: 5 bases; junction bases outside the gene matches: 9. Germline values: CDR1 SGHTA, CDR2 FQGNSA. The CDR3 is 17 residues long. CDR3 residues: CASSPRTSGSLNNEQFF. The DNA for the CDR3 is TGTGCCAGCAGCCCGAGGACTAGCGGGAGTTTGAACAATGAGCAGTTCTTC.

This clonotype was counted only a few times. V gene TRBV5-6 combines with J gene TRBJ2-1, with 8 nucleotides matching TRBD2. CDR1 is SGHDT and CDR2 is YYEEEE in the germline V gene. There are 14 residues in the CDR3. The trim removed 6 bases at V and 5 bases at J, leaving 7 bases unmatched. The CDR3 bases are TGTGCCAGCACCTCCGGACTAGCAGACAATGAGCAGTTCTTC. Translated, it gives CASTSGLADNEQFF.

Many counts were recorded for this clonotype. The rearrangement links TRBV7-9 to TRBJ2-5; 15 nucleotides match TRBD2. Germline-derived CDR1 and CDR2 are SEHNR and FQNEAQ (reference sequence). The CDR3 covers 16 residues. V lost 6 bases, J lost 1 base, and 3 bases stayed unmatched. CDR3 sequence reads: CASRPGLAGGQETQYF. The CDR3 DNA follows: TGTGCCAGCAGACCGGGACTAGCGGGGGGCCAAGAGACCCAGTACTTC. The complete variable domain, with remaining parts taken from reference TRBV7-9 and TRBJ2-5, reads DTGVSQNPRHKITKRGQNVTFRCDPISEHNRLYWYRQTLGQGPEFLTYFQNEAQLEKSRLLSDRFSAERPKGSFSTLEIQRTEQGDSAMYLCASRPGLAGGQETQYFGPGTRLLVL.

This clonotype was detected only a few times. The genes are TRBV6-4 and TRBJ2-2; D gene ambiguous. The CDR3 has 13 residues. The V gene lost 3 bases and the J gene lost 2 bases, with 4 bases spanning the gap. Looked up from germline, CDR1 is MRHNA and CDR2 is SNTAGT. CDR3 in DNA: TGTGCCAGCAGTGAGGTCAACACCGGGGAGCTGTTTTTT. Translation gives CASSEVNTGELFF.

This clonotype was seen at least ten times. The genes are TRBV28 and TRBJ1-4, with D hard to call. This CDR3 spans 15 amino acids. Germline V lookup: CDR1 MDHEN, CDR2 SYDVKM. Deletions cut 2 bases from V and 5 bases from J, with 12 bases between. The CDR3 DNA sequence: TGTGCCAGCAGTTTACCCCCTCCGGGAAATGAAAAACTGTTTTTT. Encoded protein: CASSLPPPGNEKLFF.

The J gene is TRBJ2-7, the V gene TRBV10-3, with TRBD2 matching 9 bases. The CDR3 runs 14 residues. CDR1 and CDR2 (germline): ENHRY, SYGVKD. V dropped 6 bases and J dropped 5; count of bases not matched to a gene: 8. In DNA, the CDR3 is TGTGCCATCAGAGGGGGACTAGCCACCGACGAGCAGTACTTC. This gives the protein CAIRGGLATDEQYF.

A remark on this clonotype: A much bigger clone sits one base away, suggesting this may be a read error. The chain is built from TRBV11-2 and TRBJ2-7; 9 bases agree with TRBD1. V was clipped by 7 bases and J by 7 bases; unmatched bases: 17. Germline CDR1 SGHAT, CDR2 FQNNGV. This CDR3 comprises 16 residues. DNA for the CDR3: TGTGCCAGCAACTACGACGTCGAACAGGGGGCGTATGAGCAGTACTTC. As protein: CASNYDVEQGAYEQYF.

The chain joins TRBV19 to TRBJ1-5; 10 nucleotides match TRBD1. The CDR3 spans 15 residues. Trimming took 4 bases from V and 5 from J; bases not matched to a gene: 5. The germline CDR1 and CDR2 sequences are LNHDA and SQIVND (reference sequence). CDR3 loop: CASSTTGGTYQPQHF. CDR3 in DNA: TGTGCCAGTAGTACGACAGGGGGCACTTATCAGCCCCAGCATTTT.

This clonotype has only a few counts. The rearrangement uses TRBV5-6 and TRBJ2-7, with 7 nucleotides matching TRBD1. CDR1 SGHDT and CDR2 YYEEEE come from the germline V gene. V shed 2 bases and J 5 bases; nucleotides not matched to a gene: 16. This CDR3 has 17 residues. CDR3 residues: CASSFRGSTGWPHEQYF. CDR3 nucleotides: TGTGCCAGCAGCTTCCGGGGATCGACAGGGTGGCCTCACGAGCAGTACTTC. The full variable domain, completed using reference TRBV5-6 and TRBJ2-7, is DAGVTQSPTHLIKTRGQQVTLRCSPKSGHDTVSWYQQALGQGPQFIFQYYEEEERQRGNFPDRFSGHQFPNYSSELNVNALLLGDSALYLCASSFRGSTGWPHEQYFGPGTRLTVT.

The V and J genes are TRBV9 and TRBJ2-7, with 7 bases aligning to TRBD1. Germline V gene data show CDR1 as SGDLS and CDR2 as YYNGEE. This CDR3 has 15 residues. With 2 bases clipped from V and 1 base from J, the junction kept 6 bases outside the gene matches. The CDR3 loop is CASSVEQGLSYEQYF. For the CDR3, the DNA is TGTGCCAGCAGCGTCGAACAGGGGCTTTCCTACGAGCAGTACTTC.

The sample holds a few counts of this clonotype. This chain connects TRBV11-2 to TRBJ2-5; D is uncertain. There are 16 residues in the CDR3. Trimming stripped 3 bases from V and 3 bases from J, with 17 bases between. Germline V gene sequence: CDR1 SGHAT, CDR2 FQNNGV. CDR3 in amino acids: CASSLRLGQQKETQYF. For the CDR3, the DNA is TGTGCCAGCAGCTTGCGTCTTGGGCAGCAGAAAGAGACCCAGTACTTC.

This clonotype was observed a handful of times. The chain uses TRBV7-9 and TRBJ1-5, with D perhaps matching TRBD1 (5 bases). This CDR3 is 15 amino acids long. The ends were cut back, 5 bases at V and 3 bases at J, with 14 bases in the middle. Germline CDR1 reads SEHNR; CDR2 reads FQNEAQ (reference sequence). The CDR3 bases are TGTGCCAGCAGCCAGACGGGGGATCCCAATCAGCCCCAGCATTTT. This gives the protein CASSQTGDPNQPQHF.

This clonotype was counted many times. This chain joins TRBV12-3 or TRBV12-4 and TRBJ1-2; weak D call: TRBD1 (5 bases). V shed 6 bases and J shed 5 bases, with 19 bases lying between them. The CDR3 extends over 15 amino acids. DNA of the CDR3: TGTGCCAGCAGCCCCATGACCGGGACGCGTTATGGCTACACCTTC. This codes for CASSPMTGTRYGYTF.

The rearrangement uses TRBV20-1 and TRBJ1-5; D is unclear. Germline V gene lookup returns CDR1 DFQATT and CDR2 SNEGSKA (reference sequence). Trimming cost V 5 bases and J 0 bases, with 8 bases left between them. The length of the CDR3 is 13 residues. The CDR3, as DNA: TGCAGTGCTCCACGTGGTAGCAATCAGCCCCAGCATTTT. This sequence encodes CSAPRGSNQPQHF.

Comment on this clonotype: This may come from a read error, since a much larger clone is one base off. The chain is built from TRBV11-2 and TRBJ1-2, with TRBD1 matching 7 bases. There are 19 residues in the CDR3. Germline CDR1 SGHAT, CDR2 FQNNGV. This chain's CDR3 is CASSSNSGIQGRANYSYTF. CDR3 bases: TGTGCCAGCAGTTCTAACTCTGGGATACAGGGGCGAGCTAACTATAGCTACACCTTC.

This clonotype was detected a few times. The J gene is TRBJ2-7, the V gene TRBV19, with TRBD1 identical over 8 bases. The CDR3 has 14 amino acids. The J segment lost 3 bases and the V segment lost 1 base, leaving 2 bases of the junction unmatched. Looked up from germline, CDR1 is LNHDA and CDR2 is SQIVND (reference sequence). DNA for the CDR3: TGTGCCAGTAGTATAGCAGGGGGCGTCTACGAGCAGTACTTC. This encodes CASSIAGGVYEQYF.

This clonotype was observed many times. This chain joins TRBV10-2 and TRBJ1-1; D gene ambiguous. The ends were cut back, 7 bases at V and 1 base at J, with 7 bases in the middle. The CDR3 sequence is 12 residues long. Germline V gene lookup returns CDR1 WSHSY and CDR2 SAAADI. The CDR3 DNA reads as TGCGCCAGCAAGTACGGGAACACTGAAGCTTTCTTT. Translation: CASKYGNTEAFF.

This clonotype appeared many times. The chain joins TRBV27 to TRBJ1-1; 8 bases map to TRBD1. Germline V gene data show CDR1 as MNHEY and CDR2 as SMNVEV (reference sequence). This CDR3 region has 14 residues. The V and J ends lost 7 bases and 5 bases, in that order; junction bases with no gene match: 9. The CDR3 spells CASTRTGSKTEAFF. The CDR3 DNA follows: TGTGCCAGCACCAGGACAGGGAGTAAGACTGAAGCTTTCTTT.

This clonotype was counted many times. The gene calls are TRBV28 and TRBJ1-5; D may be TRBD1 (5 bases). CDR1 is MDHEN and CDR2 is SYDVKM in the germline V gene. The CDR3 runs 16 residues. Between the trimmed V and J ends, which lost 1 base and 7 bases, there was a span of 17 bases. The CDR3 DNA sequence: TGTGCCAGCAGTTTATACGGCCAGGGAAATATGCAGCCCCAGCATTTT. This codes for CASSLYGQGNMQPQHF.

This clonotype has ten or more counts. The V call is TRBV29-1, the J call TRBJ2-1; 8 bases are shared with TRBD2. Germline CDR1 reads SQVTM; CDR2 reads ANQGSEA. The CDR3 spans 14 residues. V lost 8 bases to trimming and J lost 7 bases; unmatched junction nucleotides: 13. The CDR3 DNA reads TGCAGCTTATATCCGGGACTAGGTAATAATGAGCAGTTCTTC. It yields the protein CSLYPGLGNNEQFF.

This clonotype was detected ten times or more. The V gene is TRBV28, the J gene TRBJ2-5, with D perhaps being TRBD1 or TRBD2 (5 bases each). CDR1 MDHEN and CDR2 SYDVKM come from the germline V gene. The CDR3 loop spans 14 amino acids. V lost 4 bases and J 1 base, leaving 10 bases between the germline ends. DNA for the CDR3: TGTGCCAGCAGTTGGGGACGGTCCCAAGAGACCCAGTACTTC. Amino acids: CASSWGRSQETQYF.

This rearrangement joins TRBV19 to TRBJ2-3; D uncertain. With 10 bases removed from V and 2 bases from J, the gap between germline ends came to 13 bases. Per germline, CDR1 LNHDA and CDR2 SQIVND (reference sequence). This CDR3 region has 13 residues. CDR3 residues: CAISTSFTDTQYF. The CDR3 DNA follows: TGTGCCATCAGTACAAGTTTCACAGATACGCAGTATTTT.

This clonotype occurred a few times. CDR3 sequence: CASSIRDSSSPLHF. CDR3 DNA: TGTGCCAGCAGTATACGGGACAGCTCCTCACCCCTCCACTTT. The V gene is TRBV27, the J gene TRBJ1-6, with 7 positions matching TRBD1. CDR3 length equals 14 residues. The ends lost 5 bases at V and 10 bases at J; junction bases unmatched: 8. Germline V CDR1 and CDR2: MNHEY, SMNVEV (reference sequence).

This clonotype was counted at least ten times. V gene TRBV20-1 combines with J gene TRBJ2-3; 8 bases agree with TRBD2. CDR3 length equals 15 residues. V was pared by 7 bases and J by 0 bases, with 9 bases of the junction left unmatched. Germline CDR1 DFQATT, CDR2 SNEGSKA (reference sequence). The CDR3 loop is CSVSLLAESTDTQYF. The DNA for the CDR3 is TGCAGTGTTTCACTACTAGCGGAGAGCACAGATACGCAGTATTTT.

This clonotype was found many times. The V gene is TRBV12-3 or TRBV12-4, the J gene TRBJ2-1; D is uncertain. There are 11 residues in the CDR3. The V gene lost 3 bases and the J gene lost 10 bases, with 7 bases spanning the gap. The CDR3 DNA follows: TGTGCCAGCAGTTTCCGAGACGAGCAGTTCTTC. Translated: CASSFRDEQFF.

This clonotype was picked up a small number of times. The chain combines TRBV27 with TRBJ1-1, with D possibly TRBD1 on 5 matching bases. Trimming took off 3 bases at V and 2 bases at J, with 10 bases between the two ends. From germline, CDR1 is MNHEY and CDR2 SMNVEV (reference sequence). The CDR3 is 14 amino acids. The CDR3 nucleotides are TGTGCCAGCAGTTTTTACGACAGAAACACTGAAGCTTTCTTT. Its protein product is CASSFYDRNTEAFF.